The 22 T cell receptor beta chains below all came from one sample that was sequenced in a study of T cell clones after liver transplantation (dated by TCRdb to between 2017 and 2020). The receptor library was made with the immunoSEQ multiplex PCR assay. Here the immuneACCESS table is served through TCRdb, limited to in-frame sequences with V and J called. Missing clones are a known gap in these copies; in checked studies unresolved V genes cover under half, and the rest lacks a known reason. This sample comprises around 100,000 clones, about 80% of them detected only once. The ten top clones hold less than 3% of the sample. Sequencing was performed on CD4+ T cells from blood, taken around 50 months after liver transplant. The receptors come from a human patient who received a liver transplant. After a transplant, not all T cells may be the patient's own; some may come from the graft donor.

The chain joins TRBV5-1 to TRBJ2-7; D is undetermined. Trimming shortened V by 0 bases and J by 4 bases, and 11 bases separated the two germline ends. The CDR3 spans 14 residues. In germline, CDR1 is SGHRS, CDR2 YFSETQ. CDR3 nucleotide sequence: TGCGCCAGCAGCTTGGATGACATTCTATACGAGCAGTACTTC. Translation gives CASSLDDILYEQYF.

The chain recombines TRBV6-5 with TRBJ1-1; TRBD1 might be the D (5 bases). Trimming cost V 2 bases and J 5 bases, with 12 bases left between them. The CDR3 is 14 residues long. The germline V gene has CDR1 MNHEY and CDR2 SVGAGI. As DNA, the CDR3 is TGTGCCAGCAGTTACATGAGGGGAGGTACTGAAGCTTTCTTT. It yields the protein CASSYMRGGTEAFF.

The V call is TRBV10-3, the J call TRBJ1-1; D call uncertain. V lost 6 bases and J 0 bases, leaving 8 bases between the germline ends. This CDR3 comprises 13 residues. Germline-derived CDR1 and CDR2 are ENHRY and SYGVKD. CDR3 protein: CAISADMNTEAFF. The CDR3 nucleotides read TGTGCCATCAGCGCAGACATGAACACTGAAGCTTTCTTT.

This chain joins TRBV6-5 and TRBJ2-1, with D possibly TRBD1 on 7 matching bases. In germline, CDR1 is MNHEY, CDR2 SVGAGI. V was trimmed by 7 bases and J by 12 bases, leaving 19 bases between them. This CDR3 comprises 13 residues. The CDR3 nucleotides read TGTGCCAGCATGCCGGAGGGGGCGAGGGGGCAGTTCTTC. Translating it yields CASMPEGARGQFF.

This clone was found a few times. This chain connects TRBV29-1 to TRBJ2-2; D is unclear. The CDR3 is made up of 13 amino acids. V was pared by 4 bases and J by 3 bases, with 9 bases between. Germline CDR1 reads SQVTM; CDR2 reads ANQGSEA. The CDR3 here is CSVGPGYTGELFF. The DNA for the CDR3 is TGCAGCGTTGGTCCGGGCTACACCGGGGAGCTGTTTTTT.

This clone was seen just once. J is TRBJ1-4 and V is TRBV19, with 7 bases identical to TRBD1. The germline gives CDR1 LNHDA, CDR2 SQIVND (reference sequence). The CDR3 extends over 14 amino acids. The J segment lost 8 bases and the V segment lost 6 bases, leaving 9 bases of the junction unmatched. This CDR3 reads CASRLRGAKEKLFF. In DNA, the CDR3 is TGTGCCAGTAGACTCAGGGGGGCGAAGGAAAAACTGTTTTTT. The full variable domain, completed using reference TRBV19 and TRBJ1-4, is DGGITQSPKYLFRKEGQNVTLSCEQNLNHDAMYWYRQDPGQGLRLIYYSQIVNDFQKGDIAEGYSVSREKKESFPLTVTSAQKNPTAFYLCASRLRGAKEKLFFGSGTQLSVL.

This sequence joins TRBV19 and TRBJ1-4; D is uncertain. The germline V and J ends were trimmed by 5 bases and 6 bases, with 7 bases remaining between them. Germline CDR1 reads LNHDA; CDR2 reads SQIVND (reference sequence). This CDR3 has 12 amino acids. In DNA form, the CDR3 reads TGTGCCAGTAGTTTCGGGGATGAAAAACTGTTTTTT. Residues: CASSFGDEKLFF.

This sequence joins TRBV29-1 and TRBJ2-3; a possible D gene is TRBD2 (5 bases). This CDR3 comprises 11 residues. In germline, CDR1 is SQVTM, CDR2 ANQGSEA. The CDR3 DNA is TGCTGCGGGCGGTCAGTAGATACGCAGTATTTT. It codes for CCGRSVDTQYF.

The chain couples TRBV5-1 to TRBJ1-1; D gene unclear. This CDR3 has 14 residues. Trimming stripped 0 bases from V and 1 base from J, with 7 bases between. The V gene's germline CDR1 is SGHRS and CDR2 YFSETQ. The CDR3 DNA is TGCGCCAGCAGCTTGGCACAGTCGAACACTGAAGCTTTCTTT. The encoded protein is CASSLAQSNTEAFF. Filled out from reference TRBV5-1 and TRBJ1-1, the complete variable domain reads KAGVTQTPRYLIKTRGQQVTLSCSPISGHRSVSWYQQTPGQGLQFLFEYFSETQRNKGNFPGRFSGRQFSNSRSEMNVSTLELGDSALYLCASSLAQSNTEAFFGQGTRLTVV.

This chain uses TRBV27 with TRBJ2-7, with a weak D call TRBD1 (6 bases). The CDR3 has 16 amino acids. V was cut by 5 bases and J by 2 bases, with 19 bases left in between. Germline loops: CDR1 MNHEY, CDR2 SMNVEV (reference sequence). CDR3 coding DNA: TGTGCCAGCAGTCCGCTGGAACAGGGATGGGCCTACGAGCAGTACTTC. It specifies CASSPLEQGWAYEQYF.

The rearrangement joins TRBV2 to TRBJ2-3; D remains unclear. The CDR3 consists of 16 residues. From germline, CDR1 is SNHLY and CDR2 FYNNEI. Trimming took 7 bases from V and 2 from J, leaving 19 bases between them. CDR3 residues: CASKPGQEYYTDTQYF. The CDR3 coding sequence is TGTGCCAGCAAGCCCGGCCAGGAGTACTACACAGATACGCAGTATTTT. Looking up the rest from reference TRBV2 and TRBJ2-3 gives the full variable domain: EPEVTQTPSHQVTQMGQEVILRCVPISNHLYFYWYRQILGQKVEFLVSFYNNEISEKSEIFDDQFSVERPDGSNFTLKIRSTKLEDSAMYFCASKPGQEYYTDTQYFGPGTRLTVL.

V is TRBV19 and J is TRBJ1-2; D not resolved. From germline, CDR1 is LNHDA and CDR2 SQIVND (reference sequence). Between the trimmed V and J ends, which lost 8 bases and 2 bases, there was a span of 9 bases. The CDR3 runs to 12 residues. The CDR3 protein is CASRHQNYGYTF. CDR3 DNA sequence: TGTGCCAGTCGACACCAAAACTATGGCTACACCTTC.

The rearrangement uses TRBV5-1 and TRBJ2-1; D is ambiguous. Germline V CDR1 and CDR2: SGHRS, YFSETQ. The CDR3 covers 15 residues. Trimming shortened V by 0 bases and J by 2 bases, and 9 bases separated the two germline ends. The CDR3 here is CASSLAAGTYNEQFF. As DNA, the CDR3 is TGCGCCAGCAGCTTGGCCGCAGGAACCTACAATGAGCAGTTCTTC.

CDR3 DNA sequence: TGTGCCAGCAGTTACTCGACCGGGTCGTCAGAGACCCAGTACTTC. Protein sequence: CASSYSTGSSETQYF. The chain links TRBV6-6 to TRBJ2-5; D remains unclear. V was pared by 0 bases and J by 4 bases, with 12 bases between. The V gene's germline CDR1 is MNHNY and CDR2 SVGAGI (reference sequence). The CDR3 is 15 residues long.

Regarding this clone: The same CDR3 is also encoded by other DNA sequences in this sample. This sequence joins TRBV5-1 and TRBJ2-3; D remains unclear. The CDR3 contains 14 residues. CDR1 and CDR2 (germline): SGHRS, YFSETQ. Deletions cut 0 bases from V and 0 bases from J, with 5 bases between. The CDR3 DNA is TGCGCCAGCAGCTTGGAACGAAGCACAGATACGCAGTATTTT. Translation: CASSLERSTDTQYF.

The V call is TRBV11-2, the J call TRBJ2-1, with 7 bases fitting TRBD2. V gave up 0 bases and J gave up 2 bases; unmatched junction bases: 10. The CDR3 sequence is 18 residues long. Per the germline V gene, CDR1 is SGHAT and CDR2 is FQNNGV. CDR3 coding DNA: TGTGCCAGCAGCTTAGAATGGCAGCGGGGTAGAACCTACAATGAGCAGTTCTTC. Its protein product is CASSLEWQRGRTYNEQFF.

The chain has TRBV7-2 and TRBJ1-2; D is perhaps TRBD1 (6 bases). There are 13 residues in the CDR3. Germline CDR1 SGHTA, CDR2 FQGNSA. Trimming stripped 1 base from V and 4 bases from J, with 7 bases between. The CDR3 loop is CASSLGRGYGYTF. The CDR3 nucleotides are TGTGCCAGCAGCTTAGGCAGGGGCTATGGCTACACCTTC.

This clone has only a few counts. This rearrangement joins TRBV27 to TRBJ2-1; TRBD2 agrees at 13 bases. The CDR3 covers 17 residues. Germline loops: CDR1 MNHEY, CDR2 SMNVEV (reference sequence). V lost 5 bases to trimming and J lost 9 bases; unmatched junction nucleotides: 13. The DNA for the CDR3 is TGTGCCAGCAGTCCACGGACTAGCGGGAGTAGAAGTACTGAGCAGTTCTTC. Translation gives CASSPRTSGSRSTEQFF.

V and J are TRBV4-3 and TRBJ2-5; the D gene is possibly TRBD1 (7 bases). The germline V gene has CDR1 LGHNA and CDR2 YSLEER. Deletions cut 0 bases from V and 5 bases from J, with 13 bases between. The CDR3 is made up of 15 amino acids. The DNA for the CDR3 is TGCGCCAGCAGCCAAGATTCAGGGGGAGGTGAGACCCAGTACTTC. This gives the protein CASSQDSGGGETQYF.

The J gene is TRBJ2-7, the V gene TRBV7-2; 7 bases map to TRBD1. The CDR3 extends over 16 amino acids. The germline CDR1 and CDR2 sequences are SGHTA and FQGNSA. With V trimmed by 2 bases and J by 1 base, 8 bases remained unmatched. DNA for the CDR3: TGTGCCAGCAGCTTACAGACAGGGTCGGGGTCCTACGAGCAGTACTTC. Its protein product is CASSLQTGSGSYEQYF.

The chain couples TRBV18 to TRBJ1-1, with 7 bases aligning to TRBD1. Germline V gene lookup returns CDR1 KGHSH and CDR2 LQKENI. This CDR3 contains 15 residues. V dropped 2 bases and J dropped 1; count of bases not matched to a gene: 4. The CDR3 DNA follows: TGTGCCAGCTCACCAACGACAGGGAGGAACACTGAAGCTTTCTTT. Its translation is CASSPTTGRNTEAFF.

The rearrangement joins TRBV9 to TRBJ2-2; possibly TRBD1 for D (6 bases). Between the trimmed V and J ends, which lost 0 bases and 7 bases, there was a span of 10 bases. The CDR3 loop spans 14 amino acids. Germline CDR1 and CDR2: SGDLS and YYNGEE. In DNA, the CDR3 is TGTGCCAGCAGCGTAGATCAAGGGGGCGGGGAGCTGTTTTTT. It encodes CASSVDQGGGELFF.